Listed below are T cell receptor beta chains from one sample, sequenced in a study of blood T cell repertoires in COVID-19. Produced via immunoSEQ multiplex PCR; TCRdb's table is partial and in-frame only. The table has some 290,000 clones, approximately 86% seen once; the top ten hold 2% to 2.5%. Source material: peripheral blood. The receptors come from a woman in her forties or fifties who had recovered from COVID-19. The CDR3 runs from the conserved cysteine through the conserved F or W. Fields, in order: V gene, D gene, J gene, clone size, CDR3 DNA, CDR3 protein. D genes are given only for firm matches. Size is omitted from some rows. Given values are once, few, many or a class for expanded clones.

v_gene: TRBV12-3/TRBV12-4; d_gene: -; j_gene: TRBJ2-1; abundance: -; CDR3nt: TGTGCCAGCAGCCCTATTGAGCGCGGAGAGCAGTTCTTC; CDR3aa: CASSPIERGEQFF
v_gene: TRBV6-6; d_gene: -; j_gene: TRBJ1-2; abundance: few; CDR3nt: TGTGCCAGCATCCCACAGGGAGCTAACTATGGCTACACCTTC; CDR3aa: CASIPQGANYGYTF
v_gene: TRBV13; d_gene: -; j_gene: TRBJ1-2; abundance: -; CDR3nt: TGTGCCAGCAGCTCCGGCCGAGGAGGGCTCGGCTACACCTTC; CDR3aa: CASSSGRGGLGYTF
v_gene: TRBV7-3; d_gene: -; j_gene: TRBJ1-1; abundance: -; CDR3nt: TGTGCCAGCAGCTTGTCTGGTGCAGTCACTGAAGCTTTCTTT; CDR3aa: CASSLSGAVTEAFF
v_gene: TRBV28; d_gene: TRBD1; j_gene: TRBJ2-3; abundance: once; CDR3nt: TGTGCCAGCAGTAGGACAGGGACCGTTCGGGATACGCAGTATTTT; CDR3aa: CASSRTGTVRDTQYF
v_gene: TRBV19; d_gene: -; j_gene: TRBJ1-1; abundance: -; CDR3nt: TGTGCCAGTAGTAATAAGAAAGGGGGTAACACTGAAGCTTTCTTT; CDR3aa: CASSNKKGGNTEAFF
v_gene: TRBV3-1/TRBV3-2; d_gene: -; j_gene: TRBJ1-4; abundance: -; CDR3nt: TGTGCCAGCAGCTGGAAGAGTGTGGAGAGCTCCAATGAAAAACTGTTTTTT; CDR3aa: CASSWKSVESSNEKLFF
v_gene: TRBV27; d_gene: -; j_gene: TRBJ2-1; abundance: -; CDR3nt: TGTGCCAGCAGTCCCGGGACTTACGACTACAATGAGCAGTTCTTC; CDR3aa: CASSPGTYDYNEQFF
v_gene: TRBV6-5; d_gene: TRBD1; j_gene: TRBJ1-1; abundance: -; CDR3nt: TGTGCCAGCATCGGATACAGGGGCTACACTGAAGCTTTCTTT; CDR3aa: CASIGYRGYTEAFF
v_gene: TRBV7-9; d_gene: TRBD1; j_gene: TRBJ1-2; abundance: -; CDR3nt: TGTGCCAGCAACTACGGGACAGGGGTTAACTATGGCTACACCTTC; CDR3aa: CASNYGTGVNYGYTF
v_gene: TRBV3-1/TRBV3-2; d_gene: -; j_gene: TRBJ1-2; abundance: -; CDR3nt: TGTGCCAGCACCACCACACTAAGCCAGAAGATTCCTTTAGGCTACACCTTC; CDR3aa: CASTTTLSQKIPLGYTF
v_gene: TRBV28; d_gene: -; j_gene: TRBJ1-1; abundance: -; CDR3nt: TGTGCCGGGGGCAGGAACACTGAAGCTTTCTTT; CDR3aa: CAGGRNTEAFF
v_gene: TRBV12-5; d_gene: -; j_gene: TRBJ2-7; abundance: -; CDR3nt: TGTGCTAGTGGTTTGGGGCCCTTAACCACCCACGAGCAGTACTTC; CDR3aa: CASGLGPLTTHEQYF
v_gene: TRBV6-6; d_gene: TRBD1; j_gene: TRBJ2-7; abundance: -; CDR3nt: TGTGCCAGCAGTTACCCGGGACAGGGTGGCGAGCAGTACTTC; CDR3aa: CASSYPGQGGEQYF
v_gene: TRBV10-3; d_gene: -; j_gene: TRBJ1-2; abundance: few; CDR3nt: TGTGCCATCAGTGAGTCGAGGGCCTCGTCGAGGTACTATGGCTACACCTTC; CDR3aa: CAISESRASSRYYGYTF
v_gene: TRBV5-4; d_gene: TRBD1; j_gene: TRBJ2-7; abundance: few; CDR3nt: TGTGCCAGCAGCAGCCCAGACAGGGGGCACGAGCAGTACTTC; CDR3aa: CASSSPDRGHEQYF
v_gene: TRBV27; d_gene: -; j_gene: TRBJ2-7; abundance: -; CDR3nt: TGTGCCAGCAGTTTAAACCGGTACTCCTACGAGCAGTACTTC; CDR3aa: CASSLNRYSYEQYF
v_gene: TRBV23-1; d_gene: -; j_gene: TRBJ2-2; abundance: -; CDR3nt: TGCGCCAGCAGTCAATCCACAGCTTTATGTACCGGGGAGCTGTTTTTT; CDR3aa: CASSQSTALCTGELFF
v_gene: TRBV30; d_gene: TRBD1; j_gene: TRBJ1-1; abundance: -; CDR3nt: TGTGCCTGGAACTCGGGCCCGACAGGGGCAAACACTGAAGCTTTCTTT; CDR3aa: CAWNSGPTGANTEAFF
v_gene: TRBV28; d_gene: TRBD1; j_gene: TRBJ1-4; abundance: -; CDR3nt: TGTGCCAGCAGCAGCCGGGACAGGGGGCGTGAAAAACTGTTTTTT; CDR3aa: CASSSRDRGREKLFF
v_gene: TRBV11-2; d_gene: -; j_gene: TRBJ2-2; abundance: -; CDR3nt: TGTGCCAGCCATAGGAGCAGGAACACCGGGGAGCTGTTTTTT; CDR3aa: CASHRSRNTGELFF
v_gene: TRBV2; d_gene: TRBD1; j_gene: TRBJ1-2; abundance: -; CDR3nt: TGTGCCAGCAAACTTGGACAGGGAAGTGGCTACACCTTC; CDR3aa: CASKLGQGSGYTF
v_gene: TRBV6-5; d_gene: -; j_gene: TRBJ1-2; abundance: -; CDR3nt: TGTGCCAGCAGGAGTTCTCAGGGATTTGGGGATGGCTACACCTTC; CDR3aa: CASRSSQGFGDGYTF
v_gene: TRBV18; d_gene: TRBD1; j_gene: TRBJ1-2; abundance: -; CDR3nt: TGTGCCAGCTCACCGGGACAGGGAACAGATGGCTACACCTTC; CDR3aa: CASSPGQGTDGYTF
v_gene: TRBV28; d_gene: -; j_gene: TRBJ1-5; abundance: -; CDR3nt: TGTGCCAGCAGTCCGCCTGACAGGCAGCCCCAGCATTTT; CDR3aa: CASSPPDRQPQHF
v_gene: TRBV11-2; d_gene: -; j_gene: TRBJ1-1; abundance: -; CDR3nt: TGTGCCAGCAGCAACCACGTCCGGGGTAACACTGAAGCTTTCTTT; CDR3aa: CASSNHVRGNTEAFF
v_gene: TRBV11-2; d_gene: TRBD2; j_gene: TRBJ2-1; abundance: -; CDR3nt: TGTGCCAGCAGCCCCCAAATCCTAGCGGGGGGATACAATGAGCAGTTCTTC; CDR3aa: CASSPQILAGGYNEQFF
v_gene: TRBV7-9; d_gene: -; j_gene: TRBJ1-3; abundance: -; CDR3nt: TGTGCCAGCAGCTTAGCGCGTAACAGGCGGGACAACACCATATATTTT; CDR3aa: CASSLARNRRDNTIYF
v_gene: TRBV6-6; d_gene: -; j_gene: TRBJ1-6; abundance: -; CDR3nt: TGTGCCAGCACCTTTACAGGGATCCATTCACCCCTCCACTTT; CDR3aa: CASTFTGIHSPLHF